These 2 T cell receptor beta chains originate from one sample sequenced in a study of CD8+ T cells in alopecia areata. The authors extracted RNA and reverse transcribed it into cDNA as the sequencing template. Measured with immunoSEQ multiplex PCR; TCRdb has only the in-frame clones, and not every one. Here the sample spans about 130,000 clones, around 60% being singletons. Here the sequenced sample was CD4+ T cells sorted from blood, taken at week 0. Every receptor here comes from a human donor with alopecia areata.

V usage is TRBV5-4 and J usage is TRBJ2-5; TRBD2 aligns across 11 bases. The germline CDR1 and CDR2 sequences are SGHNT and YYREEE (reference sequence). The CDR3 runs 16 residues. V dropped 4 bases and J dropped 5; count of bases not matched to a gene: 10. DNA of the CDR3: TGTGCCAGCAGCCCAATCCTTAGCGGGGGGGGTGAGACCCAGTACTTC. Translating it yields CASSPILSGGGETQYF.

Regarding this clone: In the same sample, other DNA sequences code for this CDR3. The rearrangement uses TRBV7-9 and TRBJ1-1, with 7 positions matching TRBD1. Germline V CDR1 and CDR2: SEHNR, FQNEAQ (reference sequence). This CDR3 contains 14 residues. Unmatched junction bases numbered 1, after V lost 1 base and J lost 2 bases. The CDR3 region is CASSLGQGNTEAFF. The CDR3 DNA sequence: TGTGCCAGCAGCTTAGGACAGGGTAACACTGAAGCTTTCTTT.